These 17 T cell receptor beta chains were all obtained from the same sample, sequenced in a study of blood T cells in healthy people across ages. Together with a sample-barcoded 5' primer, a J-beta primer mix was included in a second PCR lasting about 7 to 11 cycles. TCRdb used MiXCR to reprocess the 5' RACE reads, holding one entry per CDR3 protein. The table shows about 1,400,000 distinct CDR3 sequences, with 40% to 50% occurring only once. Sequencing was carried out using blood. The receptors originated from a woman aged 18 to 35 in good health.

The chain combines TRBV7-8 with TRBJ2-5, with D unclear. Trimming cost V 5 bases and J 2 bases, with 15 bases left between them. The length of the CDR3 is 15 residues. Germline V CDR1 and CDR2: SGHVS, FQNEAQ. In DNA form, the CDR3 reads TGTGCCAGCAGCCCCATGGGTGAAACGCAAGAGACCCAGTACTTC. This codes for CASSPMGETQETQYF.

V gene TRBV6-4 combines with J gene TRBJ2-1; D is unresolved. The V end lost 6 bases, the J end lost 3 bases, and 27 bases lay between the germline ends. The CDR3 extends over 19 amino acids. Germline CDR1 MRHNA, CDR2 SNTAGT. CDR3: CASRQRKERLNKNYNEQFF. The CDR3 DNA sequence: TGTGCCAGCAGGCAGAGGAAGGAGAGACTCAACAAAAACTACAATGAGCAGTTCTTC.

This clonotype was observed a handful of times. The J gene is TRBJ2-3, the V gene TRBV25-1; 7 bases are shared with TRBD2. With V trimmed by 2 bases and J by 4 bases, 3 bases remained unmatched. The CDR3 covers 14 residues. Germline V CDR1 and CDR2: MGHDK, SYGVNS. Here the CDR3 reads CASSERREADTQYF. The CDR3 DNA reads as TGTGCCAGCAGTGAACGTCGGGAGGCAGATACGCAGTATTTT.

This clonotype was observed a few times. The chain combines TRBV5-1 with TRBJ2-7; maybe TRBD1 (5 bases). Germline V gene lookup returns CDR1 SGHRS and CDR2 YFSETQ. CDR3 length equals 14 residues. The V and J ends lost 0 bases and 6 bases respectively, with 13 bases between them. CDR3 protein: CASSLDPGLGEQYF. The CDR3 nucleotides read TGCGCCAGCAGCTTGGATCCAGGGCTGGGCGAGCAGTACTTC.

This clonotype was seen repeatedly, ten times or more. The chain has TRBV7-2 and TRBJ1-2; perhaps TRBD1 as D (5 bases). The CDR3 has 16 residues. V shed 0 bases and J shed 8 bases, with 19 bases lying between them. Germline assignment: CDR1 SGHTA and CDR2 FQGNSA. The CDR3: CASSLAAVGLPGGYTF. The CDR3 region has the DNA TGTGCCAGCAGCTTAGCAGCGGTAGGCCTACCAGGGGGCTACACCTTC.

V usage is TRBV16 and J usage is TRBJ1-2; D perhaps matches TRBD1 (5 bases). This CDR3 is built from 14 residues. From germline, CDR1 is KGHSY and CDR2 FQNENV. V lost 4 bases and J 7 bases, leaving 16 bases between the germline ends. For the CDR3, the DNA is TGTGCCAGCAGCCGCCAAGGGTCAGACAGTGGCTACACCTTC. Amino acid sequence: CASSRQGSDSGYTF.

A single count supports this clonotype. The chain employs TRBV10-3 and TRBJ2-2; possibly TRBD2 for D (6 bases). There are 17 residues in the CDR3. From germline, CDR1 is ENHRY and CDR2 SYGVKD. Trimming pared 2 bases from V and 4 bases from J, leaving 17 bases between. The DNA for the CDR3 is TGTGCCATCAGTGAGAGGGGAGGAGCTGGGGTCACCGGGGAGCTGTTTTTT. Residues: CAISERGGAGVTGELFF.

The gene calls are TRBV7-9 and TRBJ1-5; no definite D call. Germline lookup yields CDR1 SEHNR and CDR2 FQNEAQ (reference sequence). Trimming pared 4 bases from V and 5 bases from J, leaving 12 bases between. The CDR3 is 14 residues long. CDR3 nucleotide sequence: TGTGCCAGCAGCTCTGATTTGGTCGATCAGCCCCAGCATTTT. Protein product: CASSSDLVDQPQHF.

The chain uses TRBV5-1 and TRBJ2-3; 8 bases map to TRBD2. Germline V lookup: CDR1 SGHRS, CDR2 YFSETQ. V lost 4 bases, J lost 0 bases, and 7 bases stayed unmatched. CDR3 length: 16 amino acids. CDR3 in amino acids: CASSPQTSASTDTQYF. In DNA form, the CDR3 reads TGCGCCAGCAGCCCACAGACTAGCGCGAGCACAGATACGCAGTATTTT.

V and J are TRBV12-3 or TRBV12-4 and TRBJ2-1; 11 bases align to TRBD2. Matching the DNA end better, TRBJ2-7 makes the J call doubtful. The CDR3 is 19 amino acids. CDR3: CASSTPRGELAGVYNEQYF. In DNA form, the CDR3 reads TGTGCCAGCAGTACCCCGAGGGGGGAACTAGCGGGGGTTTACAATGAGCAGTACTTC.

This clonotype was seen once. A read error may account for a junction end that differs from germline. This rearrangement joins TRBV7-9 to TRBJ2-7; D might be TRBD2 (5 bases). CDR3 length equals 12 residues. Germline V lookup: CDR1 SEHNR, CDR2 FQNEAQ (reference sequence). The CDR3 loop is CASSFRLGERFF. The CDR3 bases are TGTGCCAGCAGCTTCCGACTCGGTGAGCGGTTCTTC.

This chain uses TRBV2 with TRBJ1-1; 8 bases line up with TRBD1. The CDR3 spans 18 residues. The germline V gene encodes CDR1 SNHLY and CDR2 FYNNEI. Trimming removed 2 bases from V and 6 bases from J; junction bases left unmatched: 17. For the CDR3, the DNA is TGTGCCAGCAGTGAACGGTTGGCAGGGGGCCAGATGGACGCTGAAGCTTTCTTT. It yields the protein CASSERLAGGQMDAEAFF.

The chain carries TRBV6-5 and TRBJ2-1; maybe TRBD2 (6 bases). Trimming pared 0 bases from V and 10 bases from J, leaving 19 bases between. The length of the CDR3 is 16 residues. Looked up from germline, CDR1 is MNHEY and CDR2 is SVGAGI. The DNA for the CDR3 is TGTGCCAGCAGTTACTCTCCGGGGGACCAACCCTACGAGCAGTTCTTC. It encodes CASSYSPGDQPYEQFF.

This chain connects TRBV15 to TRBJ2-4; tentatively, D is TRBD2 (5 bases). Germline CDR1 reads LNHNV; CDR2 reads YYDKDF (reference sequence). V lost 0 bases and J lost 0, with 18 bases in between. CDR3 length equals 19 residues. CDR3 region: CATSRESAAAALAKNIQYF. The CDR3 nucleotides are TGTGCCACCAGCAGAGAATCCGCGGCAGCGGCTCTAGCCAAAAACATTCAGTACTTC. The full variable domain, rest sourced from reference TRBV15 and TRBJ2-4, is DAMVIQNPRYQVTQFGKPVTLSCSQTLNHNVMYWYQQKSSQAPKLLFHYYDKDFNNEADTPDNFQSRRPNTSFCFLDIRSPGLGDTAMYLCATSRESAAAALAKNIQYFGAGTRLSVL.

The gene calls are TRBV20-1 and TRBJ1-1; D is uncertain. Per germline, CDR1 DFQATT and CDR2 SNEGSKA (reference sequence). The CDR3 runs to 12 residues. The CDR3, as DNA: TGCAGAGGCCTAAGGCCCCCGGGTGAAGCTTTCTTT. Its translation: CRGLRPPGEAFF.

This chain connects TRBV12-3 or TRBV12-4 to TRBJ1-6; the match to TRBD1 covers 9 bases. Germline trimming cut 6 bases from V and 6 bases from J; bases unmatched to any gene: 9. The CDR3 has 16 amino acids. DNA of the CDR3: TGTGCCAGCAGAGCTAGTTCGGGACAGGGTAATTCACCCCTCCACTTT. Amino acids: CASRASSGQGNSPLHF.

V and J are TRBV5-1 and TRBJ2-5; 10 positions agree with TRBD2. Trimming cost V 2 bases and J 11 bases; bases outside gene matches: 12. Germline values: CDR1 SGHRS, CDR2 YFSETQ. This CDR3 comprises 15 residues. The CDR3 region has the DNA TGCGCCAGCAGCTTTTCTAGCGGGAGTAACAATGAGCAGTACTTC. Translation: CASSFSSGSNNEQYF. The full variable domain, with the rest looked up from reference TRBV5-1 and TRBJ2-5, is KAGVTQTPRYLIKTRGQQVTLSCSPISGHRSVSWYQQTPGQGLQFLFEYFSETQRNKGNFPGRFSGRQFSNSRSEMNVSTLELGDSALYLCASSFSSGSNNEQYFGPGTRLLVL.